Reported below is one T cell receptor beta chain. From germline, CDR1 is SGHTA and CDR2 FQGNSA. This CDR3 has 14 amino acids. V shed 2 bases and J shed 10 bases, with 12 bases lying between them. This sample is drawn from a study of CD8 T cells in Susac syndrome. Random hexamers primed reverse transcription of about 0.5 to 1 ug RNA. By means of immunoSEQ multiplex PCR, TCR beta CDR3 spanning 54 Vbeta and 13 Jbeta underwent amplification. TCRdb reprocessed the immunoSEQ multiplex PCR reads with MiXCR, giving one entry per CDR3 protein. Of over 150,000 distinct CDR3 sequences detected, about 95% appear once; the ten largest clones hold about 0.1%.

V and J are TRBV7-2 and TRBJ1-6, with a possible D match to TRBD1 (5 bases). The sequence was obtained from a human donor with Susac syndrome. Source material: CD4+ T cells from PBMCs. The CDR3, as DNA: TGTGCCAGCAGCTTACAGGGCCTACAATCACCCCTCCACTTT. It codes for CASSLQGLQSPLHF.